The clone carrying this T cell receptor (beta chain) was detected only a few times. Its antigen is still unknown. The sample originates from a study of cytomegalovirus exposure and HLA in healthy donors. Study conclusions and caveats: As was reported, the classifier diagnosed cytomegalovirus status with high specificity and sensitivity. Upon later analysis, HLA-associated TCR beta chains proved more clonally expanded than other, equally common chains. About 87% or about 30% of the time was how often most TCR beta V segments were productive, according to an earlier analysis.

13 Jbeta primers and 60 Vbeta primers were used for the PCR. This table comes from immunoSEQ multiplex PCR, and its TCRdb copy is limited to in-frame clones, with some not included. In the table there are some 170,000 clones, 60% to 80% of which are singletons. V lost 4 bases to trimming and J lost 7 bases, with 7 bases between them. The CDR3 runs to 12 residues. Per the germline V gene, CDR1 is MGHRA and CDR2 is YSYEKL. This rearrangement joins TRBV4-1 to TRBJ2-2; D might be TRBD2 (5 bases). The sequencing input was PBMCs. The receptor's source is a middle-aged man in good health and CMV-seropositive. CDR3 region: CASSLSVGELFF. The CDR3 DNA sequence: TGCGCCAGCAGCCTTAGCGTCGGGGAGCTGTTTTTT.